This TCR beta chain stems from a study of T cell clusters in autoimmune cytopenias. About the research overall: The median distinct TRB clonotype count was about 2,400 per sample, from a median around 52,000 reads. Regarding the study as a whole: Primary autoimmune cytopenia patients appeared to lack physiological T cell clusters present in healthy donors. Healthy donors had 2.5 to 3.5-fold more exclusive TRB clusters than active autoimmune hepatitis patients.

About 37,500 genome equivalents of blood DNA were amplified for TRB. Concerning this clonotype: Antigen specificity is unknown.

CDR3 length: 16 amino acids. CDR1 and CDR2 from the germline V gene are LNHDA and SQIVND (reference sequence). One tube held mixed TRB-A and TRB-B primer pools for touch-down PCR. TCRdb reanalyzed the multiplex PCR reads, giving one entry per CDR3 protein sequence and no DNA. The table for this sample gives some 8,400 distinct CDR3 sequences. The chain uses TRBV19 and TRBJ1-4; the D gene TCRdb calls, TRBD1, cannot be checked with no DNA. This sequence originates from a human donor with an autoimmune cytopenia or autoimmune hepatitis (not recorded which). The sequenced sample consisted of peripheral blood. This chain's CDR3 is CASSPDAGTGYEKLFF. Complete variable domain (other parts from reference TRBV19 and TRBJ1-4): DGGITQSPKYLFRKEGQNVTLSCEQNLNHDAMYWYRQDPGQGLRLIYYSQIVNDFQKGDIAEGYSVSREKKESFPLTVTSAQKNPTAFYLCASSPDAGTGYEKLFFGSGTQLSVL.